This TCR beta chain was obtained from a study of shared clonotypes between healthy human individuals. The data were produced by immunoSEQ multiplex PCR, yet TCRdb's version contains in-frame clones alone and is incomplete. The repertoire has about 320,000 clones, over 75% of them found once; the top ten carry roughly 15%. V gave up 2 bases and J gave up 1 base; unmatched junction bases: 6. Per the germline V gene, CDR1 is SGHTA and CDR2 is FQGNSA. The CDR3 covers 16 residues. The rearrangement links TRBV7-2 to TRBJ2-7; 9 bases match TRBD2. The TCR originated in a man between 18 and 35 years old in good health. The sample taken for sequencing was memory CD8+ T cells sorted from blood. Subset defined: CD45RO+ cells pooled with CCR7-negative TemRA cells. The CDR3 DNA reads TGTGCCAGCAGCTTAACAGAGCGGGGGGAGTCCTACGAGCAGTACTTC. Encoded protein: CASSLTERGESYEQYF.